This is a list of T cell receptor beta chains from one sample in a study of shared clonotypes between healthy human individuals. Libraries were prepared by immunoSEQ multiplex PCR; TCRdb keeps only in-frame clonotypes and omits some of them. Of hundreds of thousands of clones detected, 60% to 75% appear once; the ten largest clones hold about 1.8%. The sample comprised memory CD4+ T cells sorted from blood. These receptors were obtained from a woman aged 25-40 years in good health. Both conserved end residues are part of each CDR3. The D gene is left open where the match is weak. Not all rows give a size; the values are once, few, many and, for expanded clones, a class.

D	V	size	J	CDR3	DNA
.	TRBV28	.	TRBJ2-3	CASSLQQLTDTQYF	TGTGCCAGCAGTTTACAACAGCTCACAGATACGCAGTATTTT
.	TRBV25-1	.	TRBJ2-7	CASSVGGFGQYF	TGTGCCAGCAGTGTGGGGGGATTTGGGCAGTACTTC
.	TRBV27	.	TRBJ2-1	CASSPGLLRGYNEQFF	TGTGCCAGCAGTCCCGGACTACTCAGGGGGTACAATGAGCAGTTCTTC
.	TRBV27	.	TRBJ1-3	CASGVPWSGNTIYF	TGTGCCAGCGGGGTCCCCTGGTCTGGAAACACCATATATTTT
TRBD1	TRBV18	.	TRBJ2-2	CASSPKGQLTTGELFF	TGTGCCAGCTCACCAAAGGGACAGTTAACCACCGGGGAGCTGTTTTTT
TRBD2	TRBV5-4	few	TRBJ2-1	CASSPGASGSDEQFF	TGTGCCAGCAGCCCCGGGGCTAGCGGGAGCGATGAGCAGTTCTTC
.	TRBV19	.	TRBJ2-7	CASSKKAPYEQYF	TGTGCCAGTAGTAAAAAGGCCCCCTACGAGCAGTACTTC
TRBD2	TRBV5-1	.	TRBJ2-1	CASSDRLAGGYNEQFF	TGCGCCAGCAGCGACCGACTAGCGGGAGGCTACAATGAGCAGTTCTTC
.	TRBV7-3	.	TRBJ2-2	CASSPGSGELFF	TGTGCCAGCAGCCCAGGGTCCGGGGAGCTGTTTTTT
TRBD1	TRBV11-2	.	TRBJ1-1	CASSSRTGTANTEAFF	TGTGCCAGCAGCTCCCGAACCGGGACAGCGAACACTGAAGCTTTCTTT
.	TRBV28	.	TRBJ2-4	CASSPTGGENIQYF	TGTGCCAGCAGTCCCACAGGGGGGGAAAACATTCAGTACTTC
.	TRBV14	.	TRBJ2-2	CASSKTLADSNTGELFF	TGTGCCAGCAGCAAAACCCTTGCGGATTCGAACACCGGGGAGCTGTTTTTT
.	TRBV6-6	.	TRBJ2-2	CASSYSTSSTGELFF	TGTGCCAGCAGTTACTCTACCAGCAGTACCGGGGAGCTGTTTTTT
TRBD1	TRBV7-9	.	TRBJ1-1	CASSAGQGNTEAFF	TGTGCCAGCAGCGCGGGACAGGGGAACACTGAAGCTTTCTTT
TRBD1	TRBV4-2	.	TRBJ1-2	CASSQAGTGGYGYTF	TGTGCCAGCAGCCAAGCCGGGACAGGGGGCTATGGCTACACCTTC
TRBD2	TRBV5-1	.	TRBJ2-7	CASSLTSGSSHEQYF	TGCGCCAGCAGCCTAACTAGCGGGAGTTCCCACGAGCAGTACTTC
TRBD1	TRBV6-1	.	TRBJ2-7	CASSEGTGVGEQYF	TGTGCCAGCAGTGAAGGTACAGGGGTCGGCGAGCAGTACTTC
.	TRBV9	once	TRBJ2-1	CASSSYGQFTEQFF	TGTGCCAGCAGCTCCTACGGACAATTCACTGAGCAGTTCTTC
TRBD1	TRBV7-3	.	TRBJ1-5	CASSLDRDQPQHF	TGTGCCAGCAGCTTAGACAGGGATCAGCCCCAGCATTTT
.	TRBV7-6	.	TRBJ1-1	CASRKVAGGHTTEAFF	TGTGCCAGCAGAAAAGTTGCTGGCGGCCATACCACTGAAGCTTTCTTT
.	TRBV11-2	once	TRBJ2-2	CASSFQGTTGELFF	TGTGCCAGCAGCTTCCAGGGAACCACCGGGGAGCTGTTTTTT
.	TRBV5-1	once	TRBJ2-1	CASSYDNYYEQFF	TGCGCCAGCAGCTACGACAACTACTATGAGCAGTTCTTC
.	TRBV19	.	TRBJ1-2	CASSMEGYTF	TGTGCCAGTAGTATGGAAGGCTACACCTTC
.	TRBV4-2	few	TRBJ1-1	CASSQYPEGTEAFF	TGTGCCAGCAGCCAATACCCCGAAGGTACTGAAGCTTTCTTT
.	TRBV5-1	.	TRBJ2-7	CASNQDWGEQYF	TGCGCCTCGAACCAAGACTGGGGGGAGCAGTACTTC